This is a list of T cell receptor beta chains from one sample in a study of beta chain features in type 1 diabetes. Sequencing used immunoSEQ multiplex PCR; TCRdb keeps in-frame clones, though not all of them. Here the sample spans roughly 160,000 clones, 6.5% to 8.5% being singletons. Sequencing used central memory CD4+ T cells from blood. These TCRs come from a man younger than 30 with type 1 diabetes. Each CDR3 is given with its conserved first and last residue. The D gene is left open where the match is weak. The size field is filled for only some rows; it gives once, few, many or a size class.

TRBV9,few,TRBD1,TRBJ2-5,CASSVVRDRGQETQYF,TGTGCCAGCAGCGTAGTCAGGGACAGGGGTCAAGAGACCCAGTACTTC
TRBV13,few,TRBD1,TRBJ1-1,CASSLEDRGGTEAFF,TGTGCCAGCAGCTTAGAAGACAGGGGTGGGACTGAAGCTTTCTTT
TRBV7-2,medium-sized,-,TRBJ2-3,CASSLGASTDTQYF,TGTGCCAGCAGCTTAGGTGCGAGCACAGATACGCAGTATTTT
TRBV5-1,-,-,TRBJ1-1,CASSSGETARNTEAFF,TGCGCCAGCAGCTCAGGGGAGACAGCGAGGAACACTGAAGCTTTCTTT
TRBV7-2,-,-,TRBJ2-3,CASSPEGGRRVTDTQYF,TGTGCCAGCAGCCCCGAGGGGGGGCGGCGGGTCACAGATACGCAGTATTTT
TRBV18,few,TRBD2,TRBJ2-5,CASTGLAGFQETQYF,TGTGCCAGCACGGGACTAGCGGGATTCCAAGAGACCCAGTACTTC
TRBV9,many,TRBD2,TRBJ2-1,CASSVSSGGSYNEQFF,TGTGCCAGCAGCGTTTCTAGCGGGGGCTCCTACAATGAGCAGTTCTTC
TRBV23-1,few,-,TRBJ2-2,CASSQKVPSRRHTGELFF,TGCGCCAGCAGTCAAAAAGTGCCTAGCCGGAGGCATACCGGGGAGCTGTTTTTT
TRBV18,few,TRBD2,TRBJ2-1,CASSPNGGGAANEQFF,TGTGCCAGCTCACCGAATGGCGGGGGGGCAGCAAATGAGCAGTTCTTC
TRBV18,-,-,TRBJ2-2,CASSPFSVDTNTGELFF,TGTGCCAGCTCACCATTTTCCGTTGACACGAACACCGGGGAGCTGTTTTTT
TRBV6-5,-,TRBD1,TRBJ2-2,CASRRTGDTGELFF,TGTGCCAGCAGAAGGACAGGGGATACCGGGGAGCTGTTTTTT
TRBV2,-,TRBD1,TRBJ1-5,CASRMDRAKPQHF,TGTGCCAGCAGGATGGACAGGGCTAAGCCCCAGCATTTT
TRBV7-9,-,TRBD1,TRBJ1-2,CASSFDRGSYTF,TGTGCCAGCAGCTTCGACAGGGGTAGCTACACCTTC
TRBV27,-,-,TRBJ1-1,CASRVGSGGGTEAFF,TGTGCCAGCAGAGTAGGTTCGGGGGGGGGAACTGAAGCTTTCTTT
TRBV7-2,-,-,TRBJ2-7,CASSLARLDEQYF,TGTGCCAGCAGCTTAGCCCGCCTAGACGAGCAGTACTTC
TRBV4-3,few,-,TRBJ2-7,CASSQDSPGRSPRASYEQYF,TGCGCCAGCAGCCAAGATTCGCCAGGGAGGTCACCCAGGGCCTCCTACGAGCAGTACTTC
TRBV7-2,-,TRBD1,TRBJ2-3,CASGQGAADTQYF,TGTGCCAGTGGCCAGGGGGCAGCAGATACGCAGTATTTT
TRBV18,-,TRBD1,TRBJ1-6,CASSGYGQGDLAPLHF,TGTGCCAGCTCAGGCTACGGACAGGGTGACCTGGCACCCCTCCACTTT
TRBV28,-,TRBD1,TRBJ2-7,CASSPQGARYEQYF,TGTGCCAGCAGTCCACAGGGGGCGCGCTACGAGCAGTACTTC
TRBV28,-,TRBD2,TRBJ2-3,CASSLGTSGDTDTQYF,TGTGCCAGCAGTCTCGGGACTAGCGGGGACACAGATACGCAGTATTTT
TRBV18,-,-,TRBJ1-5,CASSPSSSGNQPQHF,TGTGCCAGCTCACCATCATCCTCGGGCAATCAGCCCCAGCATTTT
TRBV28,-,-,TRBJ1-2,CASSLASRGGYGYTF,TGTGCCAGCAGTTTAGCGTCTAGGGGGGGCTATGGCTACACCTTC
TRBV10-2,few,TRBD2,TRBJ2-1,CASGRDFYNEQFF,TGCGCCAGCGGGAGGGACTTCTACAATGAGCAGTTCTTC
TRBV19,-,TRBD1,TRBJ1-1,CASSIPTAGTERFF,TGTGCCAGTAGTATCCCAACTGCCGGGACAGAGCGTTTCTTT
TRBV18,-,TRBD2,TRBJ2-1,CASAAGGLNEQFF,TGTGCCAGCGCAGCGGGGGGGCTCAATGAGCAGTTCTTC
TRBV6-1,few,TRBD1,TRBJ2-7,CASSESGTGGTGYEQYF,TGTGCCAGCAGCGAATCCGGGACAGGGGGGACCGGCTACGAGCAGTACTTC
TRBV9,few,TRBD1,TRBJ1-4,CASSVGAGQGNEKLFF,TGTGCCAGCAGCGTAGGGGCGGGACAGGGGAATGAAAAACTGTTTTTT